The rows below give T cell receptor beta chains drawn from one sample of a study of blood T cell repertoires in COVID-19. Assay used: immunoSEQ multiplex PCR; TCRdb lists only in-frame clones, some missing. The data hold 140,000 or so clones, with over 80% observed a single time. The sample consisted of peripheral blood. All receptors come from a man aged 25-45 years with COVID-19, enrolled during active disease. CDR3s include the opening cysteine and the closing phenylalanine or tryptophan. The D gene is left open where the match is weak. The size entry is marked missing in some rows and otherwise reads once, few, many or a size class.

d_call	v_call	j_call	clone_size	cdr3_aa	cdr3_nt
NA	TRBV19	TRBJ2-5	NA	CASSMSRLYQETQYF	TGTGCCAGTAGTATGAGCCGACTGTACCAAGAGACCCAGTACTTC
NA	TRBV28	TRBJ2-1	NA	CASSALGGHHSYNEQFF	TGTGCCAGCAGTGCCCTAGGGGGACACCACTCCTACAATGAGCAGTTCTTC
NA	TRBV28	TRBJ1-2	once	CASSLQGYGYTF	TGTGCCAGCAGTCTTCAGGGCTATGGCTACACCTTC
TRBD1	TRBV28	TRBJ1-6	NA	CASSPSRGHNSPLHF	TGTGCCAGCAGCCCGAGTAGGGGGCACAATTCACCCCTCCACTTT
NA	TRBV12-3/TRBV12-4	TRBJ1-5	NA	CATQQGTNQPQHF	TGTGCCACTCAACAGGGTACCAATCAGCCCCAGCATTTT
TRBD1	TRBV7-8	TRBJ1-1	NA	CASSPPPGQGGMNTEAFF	TGTGCCAGCAGCCCGCCACCGGGACAGGGTGGGATGAACACTGAAGCTTTCTTT
NA	TRBV19	TRBJ1-1	NA	CASSTGGYTEAFF	TGTGCCAGTAGTACGGGGGGCTACACTGAAGCTTTCTTT
TRBD2	TRBV9	TRBJ2-4	NA	CASSVGWGGKNIQYF	TGTGCCAGCAGCGTAGGATGGGGGGGCAAAAACATTCAGTACTTC
NA	TRBV20-1	TRBJ1-5	NA	CSASWQGTQPQHF	TGCAGTGCTAGTTGGCAGGGGACTCAGCCCCAGCATTTT
TRBD2	TRBV10-2	TRBJ2-1	NA	CASTPGLAGGIYNEQFF	TGCGCCAGCACTCCGGGACTAGCGGGAGGAATCTACAATGAGCAGTTCTTC
TRBD1	TRBV6-1	TRBJ1-6	NA	CASSEVATGAAARSPLHF	TGTGCCAGCAGTGAAGTGGCGACAGGGGCCGCCGCGAGGTCACCCCTCCACTTT
NA	TRBV11-1	TRBJ2-3	NA	CASSPDGGGTDTQYF	TGTGCCAGCAGCCCCGACGGGGGTGGCACAGATACGCAGTATTTT
TRBD2	TRBV7-2	TRBJ2-5	NA	CASSLKWGGETQYF	TGTGCCAGCAGCTTAAAGTGGGGGGGAGAGACCCAGTACTTC
NA	TRBV15	TRBJ1-5	NA	CATSSPSPGRLEQPQHF	TGTGCCACCAGCAGTCCCTCTCCGGGGAGGTTGGAGCAGCCCCAGCATTTT
TRBD1	TRBV18	TRBJ1-2	NA	CASSPVDRGHGYTF	TGTGCCAGCTCACCCGTAGACAGGGGGCATGGCTACACCTTC
TRBD1	TRBV7-9	TRBJ1-4	few	CASSLDDRGRTNEKLFF	TGTGCCAGCAGCTTAGATGACAGGGGTAGGACTAATGAAAAACTGTTTTTT
NA	TRBV10-2	TRBJ1-1	NA	CASSITHQNTEAFF	TGCGCCAGCTCAATTACACATCAGAACACTGAAGCTTTCTTT
NA	TRBV3-1/TRBV3-2	TRBJ1-2	NA	CASSQGGSYGYTF	TGTGCCAGCAGCCAGGGAGGGAGCTATGGCTACACCTTC
NA	TRBV28	TRBJ2-3	NA	CASSLERRSTDTQYF	TGTGCCAGCAGTCTTGAGCGAAGATCCACAGATACGCAGTATTTT
NA	TRBV11-2	TRBJ2-4	NA	CASSFPITDPGLAKNIQYF	TGTGCCAGCAGCTTCCCCATAACAGACCCGGGACTAGCCAAAAACATTCAGTACTTC
NA	TRBV6-6	TRBJ1-3	NA	CASSRGAGNTIYF	TGTGCCAGCAGCAGGGGTGCCGGAAACACCATATATTTT
TRBD2	TRBV29-1	TRBJ2-2	NA	CSVAGGGTGELFF	TGCAGCGTTGCGGGAGGTGGGACCGGGGAGCTGTTTTTT
NA	TRBV28	TRBJ2-2	NA	CASYRDRGAGGELFF	TGTGCCAGCTATCGGGACAGAGGAGCGGGCGGGGAGCTGTTTTTT
TRBD1	TRBV30	TRBJ1-1	NA	CAWSVRTGGITEAFF	TGTGCCTGGAGTGTAAGGACAGGGGGTATCACTGAAGCTTTCTTT
NA	TRBV12-5	TRBJ2-2	few	CASGLEASHTGELFF	TGTGCTAGTGGTTTGGAAGCTAGCCACACCGGGGAGCTGTTTTTT
TRBD2	TRBV7-6	TRBJ2-1	NA	CASSQPSAGARNEQFF	TGTGCCAGCAGCCAACCCTCGGCGGGAGCTAGGAATGAGCAGTTCTTC
NA	TRBV30	TRBJ1-4	NA	CAWSGGGREKLFF	TGTGCCTGGAGTGGAGGGGGAAGAGAAAAACTGTTTTTT
NA	TRBV29-1	TRBJ2-6	NA	CSVEEGGLSGANVLTF	TGCAGCGTTGAAGAAGGTGGGCTCTCTGGGGCCAACGTCCTGACTTTC